These 22 T cell receptor beta chains were sequenced from one sample in a study of CD8 T cells in ankylosing spondylitis (dated by TCRdb to about 2017). Their target antigens are unknown. What the authors observed across the whole study: Blood from ankylosing spondylitis patients appeared to be characterized by a TCR beta motif made up of about 8 highly homologous amino acid variants.

The library came from 5' RACE. The run used an Illumina HiSeq 2500. TCRdb reprocessing: public reads trimmed at Q25 with fastp, clones called with MiXCR, in-frame beta chains kept. Rows merge per CDR3 protein into single entries with the most common DNA and genes. A total of around 540,000 distinct CDR3 sequences appear in this sample, roughly an eighth of them only once. Under 7.5% of the sample belongs to the ten largest clones. The source material was blood, either unsorted or a sorted T cell fraction (not recorded which). The receptors here all came from a male donor with ankylosing spondylitis.

This clonotype came up a few times. The chain combines TRBV6-2 or TRBV6-3 with TRBJ2-5; D may match TRBD1 or TRBD2 (5 bases each). In germline, CDR1 is MNHEY, CDR2 SVGEGT. The CDR3 is made up of 12 amino acids. V was shortened by 8 bases and J by 5 bases, with 12 bases between the two germline ends. DNA for the CDR3: TGTGCCAGCCACGGGGCGGCGGAGACCCAGTACTTC. Translating gives CASHGAAETQYF.

The V call is TRBV6-5, the J call TRBJ1-5; D is possibly TRBD1 (6 bases). V lost 7 bases to trimming and J lost 4 bases, with 8 bases between them. This CDR3 has 12 residues. In germline, CDR1 is MNHEY, CDR2 SVGAGI. The CDR3 DNA is TGTGCCAGCAACAGGGCTAATCAGCCCCAGCATTTT. Protein sequence: CASNRANQPQHF.

There are a few counts of this clonotype. The chain uses TRBV20-1 and TRBJ2-3; D is uncertain. This CDR3 is 13 amino acids long. Germline CDR1 reads DFQATT; CDR2 reads SNEGSKA (reference sequence). V shed 3 bases and J shed 6 bases, with 13 bases lying between them. DNA for the CDR3: TGCAGTGCTAGTACCGTAGGGTTTGATACGCAGTATTTT. Its protein product is CSASTVGFDTQYF.

The chain uses TRBV3-1 and TRBJ1-2; D unresolved. CDR3 length: 13 residues. Germline V gene sequence: CDR1 LGHDT, CDR2 YNNKEL (reference sequence). V was cut by 1 base and J by 4 bases, with 7 bases left in between. Here the CDR3 DNA reads TGTGCCAGCAGCCAAGCCGGGTCCTATGGCTACACCTTC. Translation: CASSQAGSYGYTF.

There are a few counts of this clonotype. This sequence joins TRBV11-2 and TRBJ2-5; possibly TRBD1 or TRBD2 for D (5 bases each). The V gene's germline CDR1 is SGHAT and CDR2 FQNNGV. The length of the CDR3 is 16 residues. V lost 1 base and J 5 bases, leaving 17 bases between the germline ends. DNA of the CDR3: TGTGCCAGCAGCTTAGGCCGGGACGGAACCGGGGAGACCCAGTACTTC. Translation gives CASSLGRDGTGETQYF.

The V and J genes are TRBV20-1 and TRBJ2-7, with D uncertain. This CDR3 comprises 14 residues. CDR1 DFQATT and CDR2 SNEGSKA come from the germline V gene (reference sequence). V was shortened by 7 bases and J by 2 bases, with 18 bases between the two germline ends. For the CDR3, the DNA is TGCAGTGTTCCGGATGCCTCTCGCCCCTACGAGCAGTACGTC. The encoded protein is CSVPDASRPYEQYV.

This chain connects TRBV20-1 to TRBJ2-7; 10 bases align to TRBD2. Germline CDR1 and CDR2: DFQATT and SNEGSKA (reference sequence). The CDR3 is made up of 15 amino acids. The junction had 9 bases not matched to a gene; V was cut back by 4 bases and J by 3 bases. The CDR3 is CSATPLAGVGYEQYF. In DNA form, the CDR3 reads TGCAGTGCTACCCCCCTAGCGGGAGTAGGCTACGAGCAGTACTTC.

The chain carries TRBV20-1 and TRBJ2-5; no definite D call. The ends were cut back, 3 bases at V and 4 bases at J, with 9 bases in the middle. Germline V gene sequence: CDR1 DFQATT, CDR2 SNEGSKA (reference sequence). The length of the CDR3 is 12 residues. CDR3 sequence: CSASGVSETQYF. The CDR3, as DNA: TGCAGTGCTAGTGGGGTATCAGAGACCCAGTACTTC.

This clonotype was counted between two and nine times. The chain links TRBV7-9 to TRBJ2-7; a weak D match, TRBD1 (6 bases). Trimming pared 7 bases from V and 5 bases from J, leaving 18 bases between. The CDR3 sequence is 14 residues long. Germline V gene sequence: CDR1 SEHNR, CDR2 FQNEAQ (reference sequence). CDR3 loop: CASTRGGATDEQYF. CDR3 DNA: TGTGCCAGCACCCGAGGGGGAGCGACGGACGAGCAGTACTTC.

V and J are TRBV28 and TRBJ2-7; 8 bases fit TRBD1. This CDR3 is 17 amino acids long. V dropped 6 bases and J dropped 0; count of bases not matched to a gene: 13. Germline CDR1 and CDR2: MDHEN and SYDVKM. The chain's CDR3 is CASSLSVQGGSSYEQYV. The CDR3 DNA reads TGTGCCAGCAGCCTATCTGTACAGGGGGGAAGCTCCTACGAGCAGTACGTC.

The chain is built from TRBV19 and TRBJ1-5, with D unclear. The CDR3 consists of 15 residues. Deletions cut 3 bases from V and 6 bases from J, with 15 bases between. The germline V gene encodes CDR1 LNHDA and CDR2 SQIVND (reference sequence). CDR3 amino acids: CASSIGPIAGQPQHF. The CDR3 DNA is TGTGCCAGTAGTATCGGACCGATTGCGGGTCAGCCCCAGCATTTT.

A few counts support this clonotype. This chain uses TRBV11-2 with TRBJ2-1; 12 bases are a match to TRBD2. Germline CDR1 SGHAT, CDR2 FQNNGV. The CDR3 contains 14 residues. V trimming: 10 bases; J trimming: 8 bases; junction bases outside the gene matches: 9. CDR3 residues: CATLRLAGDDEQFF. The CDR3 DNA reads TGTGCCACACTACGACTAGCGGGAGATGATGAGCAGTTCTTC.

This clonotype was recorded many times. V and J are TRBV20-1 and TRBJ2-5, with no clear D. There are 11 residues in the CDR3. Germline values: CDR1 DFQATT, CDR2 SNEGSKA (reference sequence). V lost 1 base to trimming and J lost 2 bases, with 2 bases between them. The CDR3 DNA reads as TGCAGTGCTAGAGTTCAAGAGACCCAGTACTTC. Its translation is CSARVQETQYF.

V gene TRBV20-1 combines with J gene TRBJ2-5, with 12 bases fitting TRBD1. V dropped 6 bases and J dropped 4; count of bases not matched to a gene: 12. Germline V gene sequence: CDR1 DFQATT, CDR2 SNEGSKA (reference sequence). The CDR3 is 16 residues long. This CDR3 reads CSAPPGQGAKRETQYF. CDR3 bases: TGCAGTGCCCCCCCGGGACAGGGGGCCAAGAGAGAGACCCAGTACTTC.

The chain is built from TRBV7-2 and TRBJ2-1; possible D gene TRBD2, 6 bases. V was shortened by 4 bases and J by 12 bases, with 16 bases between the two germline ends. Germline V gene lookup returns CDR1 SGHTA and CDR2 FQGNSA. The CDR3 covers 13 residues. The CDR3 DNA reads as TGTGCCAGCAGCTCACCTAGTGTGGGGGGGCAGTTCTTC. It specifies CASSSPSVGGQFF. Using reference TRBV7-2 and TRBJ2-1 for the parts outside the CDR3, the full variable domain is GAGVSQSPSNKVTEKGKDVELRCDPISGHTALYWYRQSLGQGLEFLIYFQGNSAPDKSGLPSDRFSAERTGGSVSTLTIQRTQQEDSAVYLCASSSPSVGGQFFGPGTRLTVL.

The chain uses TRBV7-9 and TRBJ2-1, with 9 bases fitting TRBD2. CDR3 length equals 16 residues. From germline, CDR1 is SEHNR and CDR2 FQNEAQ (reference sequence). The junction had 15 bases not matched to a gene; V was cut back by 5 bases and J by 10 bases. The CDR3 reads CASSPGTSPELWEQFF. The CDR3 nucleotides are TGTGCCAGCAGCCCCGGGACTAGCCCCGAACTATGGGAGCAGTTCTTC.

The V and J genes are TRBV5-1 and TRBJ2-7, with 9 bases lining up with TRBD1. With 6 bases clipped from V and 6 bases from J, the junction kept 4 bases outside the gene matches. Germline CDR1 SGHRS, CDR2 YFSETQ. The CDR3 is 12 residues long. CDR3 nucleotide sequence: TGCGCCAGCATCACGGACAGGGGCGAGCAGTACTTC. It encodes CASITDRGEQYF.

The chain links TRBV20-1 to TRBJ2-1, with D hard to call. V lost 8 bases and J lost 0, with 11 bases in between. Looked up from germline, CDR1 is DFQATT and CDR2 is SNEGSKA (reference sequence). The CDR3 is 13 amino acids. The CDR3 nucleotides are TGCAGTAGTAGTCCTAGCTCCTACAATGAGCAGTTCTTC. This gives the protein CSSSPSSYNEQFF.

This chain's CDR3 is CASTIDRGRIGGEAFF. The CDR3 coding sequence is TGTGCCAGCACCATCGACAGGGGCCGCATTGGGGGTGAAGCTTTCTTT. This chain links TRBV12-3 or TRBV12-4 with TRBJ1-1; 8 nucleotides align to TRBD1. This CDR3 is 16 amino acids long. The J segment lost 7 bases and the V segment lost 7 bases, leaving 17 bases of the junction unmatched.

Ten or more counts support this clonotype. CDR3 nucleotides: TGTGCCAGCACCCTCGGGACACGCACTAGCGGGTCTTCCCACGAGCAGTACGTC. Its protein product is CASTLGTRTSGSSHEQYV. The V gene is TRBV12-3 or TRBV12-4, the J gene TRBJ2-7; 9 nucleotides line up with TRBD2. The J segment lost 5 bases and the V segment lost 7 bases, leaving 21 bases of the junction unmatched. This CDR3 region has 18 residues.

J is TRBJ2-1 and V is TRBV10-3, with D possibly being TRBD2 (5 bases). CDR1 ENHRY and CDR2 SYGVKD come from the germline V gene. This CDR3 region has 16 residues. V lost 3 bases to trimming and J lost 2 bases, with 14 bases between them. The CDR3 region is CAISESYTGAYNEQFF. The DNA of the CDR3 is TGTGCCATCAGTGAATCCTATACCGGGGCCTACAATGAGCAGTTCTTC.

This clonotype was recorded at least ten times. The chain links TRBV20-1 to TRBJ2-1; a possible D gene is TRBD2 (6 bases). The V end lost 0 bases, the J end lost 12 bases, and 18 bases lay between the germline ends. The CDR3 is 14 amino acids. Germline CDR1 and CDR2: DFQATT and SNEGSKA (reference sequence). The CDR3 nucleotides read TGCAGTGCTAGAGATTTTCGGGAGTACTTTGGGCAGTTCTTC. The encoded protein is CSARDFREYFGQFF.